Here is one TCR beta chain with its context. Its antigen is still unknown. The data were obtained in a study of STAT5B mutations in CD4+ large granular lymphocyte leukemia. Healthy controls were blood donor buffy coats. The CDR3 runs 14 residues. V lost 1 base and J lost 1, with 7 bases in between. Germline CDR1 LNHDA, CDR2 SQIVND (reference sequence). Study results and caveats: Patient CD4-sorted repertoires looked more clonal than healthy CD4+ repertoires, even without putative leukemic clones.

The table came from immunoSEQ multiplex PCR; TCRdb's copy has only in-frame clones and leaves some out. In the table there are some 34,000 clones, more than 60% of which are singletons. The chain combines TRBV19 with TRBJ1-1; D is unresolved. Sequencing was performed on CD4+ T cells from blood buffy coats. This clonotype was obtained from a human donor in good health. The CDR3 loop reads CASSIGPTNTEAFF. The CDR3 nucleotides are TGTGCCAGTAGTATAGGCCCTACGAACACTGAAGCTTTCTTT.